A selection of T cell receptor beta chains follows, all from one sample in a study of blood T cell repertoires in COVID-19. Profiling relied on immunoSEQ multiplex PCR, and the TCRdb table lists in-frame clones only, not all of them. Seen here are about 140,000 clones, approximately 80% observed once, and the top ten hold 15% to 20%. Input material: peripheral blood. Receptors were obtained from a man between 45 and 60 years old with acute or convalescent COVID-19. CDR3s include the opening cysteine and the closing phenylalanine or tryptophan. A D gene is named only where the DNA matches it firmly. Clone size, where shown, is once, few, many, or a class for clones that have expanded.

D gene: -
clone size: -
CDR3 length: 12
J gene: TRBJ1-2
V gene: TRBV5-4
CDR3 DNA: TGTGCCAGCAGCGACAGAAACTATGGCTACACCTTC
CDR3 protein: CASSDRNYGYTF

D gene: TRBD2
clone size: -
CDR3 length: 15
J gene: TRBJ2-3
V gene: TRBV4-2
CDR3 DNA: TGTGCCAGCAGCCAGATTGGACTAGCGGGCCTTACGCAGTATTTT
CDR3 protein: CASSQIGLAGLTQYF

D gene: -
clone size: -
CDR3 length: 16
J gene: TRBJ1-5
V gene: TRBV4-1
CDR3 DNA: TGCGCCAGCAGCCAAGATTACCCCCCAGGCAATCAGCCCCAGCATTTT
CDR3 protein: CASSQDYPPGNQPQHF

D gene: -
clone size: -
CDR3 length: 14
J gene: TRBJ2-5
V gene: TRBV5-1
CDR3 DNA: TGCGCCAGCAGCTTGGCGACAGGACAAGAGACCCAGTACTTC
CDR3 protein: CASSLATGQETQYF

D gene: -
clone size: -
CDR3 length: 12
J gene: TRBJ1-2
V gene: TRBV12-3/TRBV12-4
CDR3 DNA: TGTGCCAGCGGGAGTCCCGGGACACCCTACACCTTC
CDR3 protein: CASGSPGTPYTF

D gene: TRBD1
clone size: -
CDR3 length: 16
J gene: TRBJ1-5
V gene: TRBV19
CDR3 DNA: TGTGCCAGTAGTCCTCCGGGACAGGGGCGTTATCAGCCCCAGCATTTT
CDR3 protein: CASSPPGQGRYQPQHF

D gene: -
clone size: once
CDR3 length: 12
J gene: TRBJ1-2
V gene: TRBV30
CDR3 DNA: TGTGCCTGGAGTGATTGGGGGGGAGGCTACACCTTC
CDR3 protein: CAWSDWGGGYTF

D gene: -
clone size: -
CDR3 length: 14
J gene: TRBJ2-3
V gene: TRBV21-1
CDR3 DNA: TGTGCCAGCGCATATCACTACCGCACAGATACGCAGTATTTT
CDR3 protein: CASAYHYRTDTQYF

D gene: -
clone size: few
CDR3 length: 16
J gene: TRBJ1-3
V gene: TRBV2
CDR3 DNA: TGTGCCAGCAGCAGAGGGACAATTACTAGGGGAAACACCATATATTTT
CDR3 protein: CASSRGTITRGNTIYF

D gene: TRBD2
clone size: -
CDR3 length: 16
J gene: TRBJ2-3
V gene: TRBV5-1
CDR3 DNA: TGCGCCAGCAGCCTGGTTGGCGGGGGGGCCACAGATACGCAGTATTTT
CDR3 protein: CASSLVGGGATDTQYF

D gene: TRBD2
clone size: -
CDR3 length: 15
J gene: TRBJ2-1
V gene: TRBV2
CDR3 DNA: TGTGCCAGCAGTGAACTGGCTAGCGGGGGCTATGAGCAGTTCTTC
CDR3 protein: CASSELASGGYEQFF

D gene: TRBD1
clone size: -
CDR3 length: 15
J gene: TRBJ1-5
V gene: TRBV28
CDR3 DNA: TGTGCCAGCAGTCCCCACCAGGGGGGCAATCAGCCCCAGCATTTT
CDR3 protein: CASSPHQGGNQPQHF

D gene: TRBD1
clone size: -
CDR3 length: 15
J gene: TRBJ1-4
V gene: TRBV9
CDR3 DNA: TGTGCCAGCAGCGCCCGGGACAGGGAAGGCGAAAAACTGTTTTTT
CDR3 protein: CASSARDREGEKLFF

D gene: TRBD2
clone size: -
CDR3 length: 18
J gene: TRBJ2-2
V gene: TRBV29-1
CDR3 DNA: TGCAGCGTTGAAGTTTCGGGGGGGCCTTCCGCGAACACCGGGGAGCTGTTTTTT
CDR3 protein: CSVEVSGGPSANTGELFF

D gene: TRBD1
clone size: -
CDR3 length: 13
J gene: TRBJ1-1
V gene: TRBV6-5
CDR3 DNA: TGTGCCAGCAGTTTGACAGGGTACACTGAAGCTTTCTTT
CDR3 protein: CASSLTGYTEAFF

D gene: -
clone size: -
CDR3 length: 15
J gene: TRBJ1-4
V gene: TRBV13
CDR3 DNA: TGTGCCAGCAGCTTAGGCGGGGGTCTTAATGAAAAACTGTTTTTT
CDR3 protein: CASSLGGGLNEKLFF

D gene: -
clone size: -
CDR3 length: 15
J gene: TRBJ1-4
V gene: TRBV19
CDR3 DNA: TGTGCCAGTACCCCCCGGGGAGCAACTAATGAAAAACTGTTTTTT
CDR3 protein: CASTPRGATNEKLFF

D gene: -
clone size: -
CDR3 length: 14
J gene: TRBJ1-4
V gene: TRBV15
CDR3 DNA: TGTGCCACCACCCCGGGGGGGACAAAGGAAAAACTGTTTTTT
CDR3 protein: CATTPGGTKEKLFF

D gene: -
clone size: -
CDR3 length: 16
J gene: TRBJ2-7
V gene: TRBV5-1
CDR3 DNA: TGCGCCAGCAGCCCCGTGGGCTTGACCGCACACTACGAGCAGTACTTC
CDR3 protein: CASSPVGLTAHYEQYF

D gene: -
clone size: few
CDR3 length: 17
J gene: TRBJ2-7
V gene: TRBV6-4
CDR3 DNA: TGTGCCAGCAGTGACTCGGGATTCGGCAGGGAGGCCTACGAGCAGTACTTC
CDR3 protein: CASSDSGFGREAYEQYF

D gene: -
clone size: -
CDR3 length: 14
J gene: TRBJ1-2
V gene: TRBV19
CDR3 DNA: TGTGCCAGTAGTTGGGAGGTAAAGAACTATGGCTACACCTTC
CDR3 protein: CASSWEVKNYGYTF

D gene: -
clone size: -
CDR3 length: 14
J gene: TRBJ2-2
V gene: TRBV28
CDR3 DNA: TGTGCCAGCAGTTTATACCCAGGGCCCGGGGAGCTGTTTTTT
CDR3 protein: CASSLYPGPGELFF

D gene: -
clone size: -
CDR3 length: 16
J gene: TRBJ1-3
V gene: TRBV3-1/TRBV3-2
CDR3 DNA: TGTGCCAGCAGCGCGAGGGCCGGGGTGGGAGGAAACACCATATATTTT
CDR3 protein: CASSARAGVGGNTIYF

D gene: -
clone size: -
CDR3 length: 15
J gene: TRBJ2-5
V gene: TRBV11-2
CDR3 DNA: TGTGCCAGCAGCCAACTGGGGGGATTTGGAGAGACCCAGTACTTC
CDR3 protein: CASSQLGGFGETQYF

D gene: -
clone size: -
CDR3 length: 13
J gene: TRBJ1-6
V gene: TRBV25-1
CDR3 DNA: TGTGCCAGCCTCCGGGGGGTTGGTTCACCCCTCCACTTT
CDR3 protein: CASLRGVGSPLHF

D gene: -
clone size: -
CDR3 length: 13
J gene: TRBJ1-2
V gene: TRBV12-3/TRBV12-4
CDR3 DNA: TGTGCCAGCAGTCTACAGGTGGACTATGGCTACACCTTC
CDR3 protein: CASSLQVDYGYTF

D gene: TRBD1
clone size: -
CDR3 length: 15
J gene: TRBJ2-1
V gene: TRBV5-8
CDR3 DNA: TGTGCCAGCAGCAAACAACAGGGGTTCTACAATGAGCAGTTCTTC
CDR3 protein: CASSKQQGFYNEQFF

D gene: TRBD2
clone size: -
CDR3 length: 16
J gene: TRBJ2-3
V gene: TRBV11-2
CDR3 DNA: TGTGCCAGCAGCTCAATACTAGCGGGGGCCACAGATACGCAGTATTTT
CDR3 protein: CASSSILAGATDTQYF

D gene: TRBD2
clone size: -
CDR3 length: 17
J gene: TRBJ2-2
V gene: TRBV24-1
CDR3 DNA: TGTGCCACCAGTGACCTAGCGGGGGGGCCGAGGAGCGGGGAGCTGTTTTTT
CDR3 protein: CATSDLAGGPRSGELFF

D gene: -
clone size: few
CDR3 length: 13
J gene: TRBJ1-4
V gene: TRBV6-1
CDR3 DNA: TGTGCCAGCAGTGAAATGAGGGATGAAAAACTGTTTTTT
CDR3 protein: CASSEMRDEKLFF

D gene: TRBD2
clone size: -
CDR3 length: 15
J gene: TRBJ2-7
V gene: TRBV6-5
CDR3 DNA: TGTGCCAGCAGCCCAAGATCCGGGGAGGGATCCGAGCAGTACTTC
CDR3 protein: CASSPRSGEGSEQYF

D gene: TRBD1
clone size: -
CDR3 length: 15
J gene: TRBJ1-4
V gene: TRBV5-1
CDR3 DNA: TGCGCCAGCAGCTTGGCAGAGGGGGCGGTGGAAAAACTGTTTTTT
CDR3 protein: CASSLAEGAVEKLFF

D gene: TRBD1
clone size: -
CDR3 length: 13
J gene: TRBJ1-5
V gene: TRBV12-3/TRBV12-4
CDR3 DNA: TGTGCCAGCGGGCAGGGGGCAGGACAGCCCCAGCATTTT
CDR3 protein: CASGQGAGQPQHF

D gene: TRBD1
clone size: -
CDR3 length: 13
J gene: TRBJ2-7
V gene: TRBV27
CDR3 DNA: TGTGCCAGCAGTTTCAGGGGGTCCTACGAGCAGTACTTC
CDR3 protein: CASSFRGSYEQYF

D gene: -
clone size: -
CDR3 length: 13
J gene: TRBJ1-4
V gene: TRBV15
CDR3 DNA: TGTGCCACCAGCGCCAGTTATAATGAAAAACTGTTTTTT
CDR3 protein: CATSASYNEKLFF

D gene: -
clone size: once
CDR3 length: 17
J gene: TRBJ1-6
V gene: TRBV30
CDR3 DNA: TGTGCCTGGAGTGTAGACAGGACCAGCTCCTATAATTCACCCCTCCACTTT
CDR3 protein: CAWSVDRTSSYNSPLHF

D gene: TRBD2
clone size: -
CDR3 length: 15
J gene: TRBJ2-5
V gene: TRBV5-1
CDR3 DNA: TGCGCCAGCAGCTTGAGCGGGGGAAGTGGGGAGACCCAGTACTTC
CDR3 protein: CASSLSGGSGETQYF

D gene: TRBD1
clone size: -
CDR3 length: 15
J gene: TRBJ1-2
V gene: TRBV3-1/TRBV3-2
CDR3 DNA: TGTGCCAGCACAAGTTTTAGGGGACAGAACTATGGCTACACCTTC
CDR3 protein: CASTSFRGQNYGYTF

D gene: -
clone size: -
CDR3 length: 11
J gene: TRBJ2-5
V gene: TRBV20-1
CDR3 DNA: TGCAGTGCTCAGGGGCTGGAGACCCAGTACTTC
CDR3 protein: CSAQGLETQYF

D gene: TRBD2
clone size: -
CDR3 length: 14
J gene: TRBJ2-5
V gene: TRBV7-6
CDR3 DNA: TGTGCCAGCAGCATACGGGGGGGCAAAGAGACCCAGTACTTC
CDR3 protein: CASSIRGGKETQYF

D gene: TRBD1
clone size: -
CDR3 length: 15
J gene: TRBJ1-1
V gene: TRBV19
CDR3 DNA: TGTGCCAGTAGGTGGACAGGGCTCCTGAACACTGAAGCTTTCTTT
CDR3 protein: CASRWTGLLNTEAFF

D gene: -
clone size: -
CDR3 length: 12
J gene: TRBJ2-3
V gene: TRBV24-1
CDR3 DNA: TGTGCCACCAGTGACGTGACAGATACGCAGTATTTT
CDR3 protein: CATSDVTDTQYF

D gene: TRBD2
clone size: -
CDR3 length: 15
J gene: TRBJ2-3
V gene: TRBV4-1
CDR3 DNA: TGCGCCAGCAGCCACACTAGCGGGGGGGCAGATACGCAGTATTTT
CDR3 protein: CASSHTSGGADTQYF

D gene: TRBD1
clone size: -
CDR3 length: 14
J gene: TRBJ1-1
V gene: TRBV5-1
CDR3 DNA: TGCGCCAGCAGCTTGATACAGGGGGCGCCTGAAGCTTTCTTT
CDR3 protein: CASSLIQGAPEAFF

D gene: -
clone size: -
CDR3 length: 14
J gene: TRBJ2-5
V gene: TRBV5-6
CDR3 DNA: TGTGCCAGCAGCTCCCAGGACTCGAGTCAGACCCAGTACTTC
CDR3 protein: CASSSQDSSQTQYF

D gene: TRBD2
clone size: -
CDR3 length: 15
J gene: TRBJ2-3
V gene: TRBV27
CDR3 DNA: TGTGCCAGCAGCCCGCGGGGGGTGATAGGAGATACGCAGTATTTT
CDR3 protein: CASSPRGVIGDTQYF

D gene: -
clone size: -
CDR3 length: 14
J gene: TRBJ1-3
V gene: TRBV6-5
CDR3 DNA: TGTGCCAGCAGCCAGGGATTTTCTGGAAACACCATATATTTT
CDR3 protein: CASSQGFSGNTIYF

D gene: -
clone size: -
CDR3 length: 16
J gene: TRBJ2-3
V gene: TRBV5-6
CDR3 DNA: TGTGCCAGCAGCTTGGGGCGGTCGGGGGTCACAGATACGCAGTATTTT
CDR3 protein: CASSLGRSGVTDTQYF

D gene: TRBD1
clone size: once
CDR3 length: 13
J gene: TRBJ2-7
V gene: TRBV2
CDR3 DNA: TGTGCCAGCACCAAACAGGGGAGCGACGAGCAGTACTTC
CDR3 protein: CASTKQGSDEQYF